This TCR beta chain was documented in a study of spatial heterogeneity in lung cancer. The study, taken as a whole, reports: One measure, the expanded intratumoral alpha and beta TCR count, tracked tumor mutation counts.

The CDR3 runs 13 residues. Germline V lookup: CDR1 SGHVS, CDR2 FQNEAQ. V lost 8 bases to trimming and J lost 5 bases, with 15 bases between them. The time point here: sample taken at primary tumor resection. This clonotype was seen at least ten times. Its antigen is not known. Via MiXCR, TCRdb re-called the 5' RACE reads, giving one row per CDR3 protein. The sample contains 10,000 to 11,000 distinct CDR3 sequences, about 8% of which appear only once. The V gene is TRBV7-8, the J gene TRBJ2-5; no firm D call. The source was lung tumor tissue, collected at surgery. The sequence was collected from a female donor with early-stage non-small cell lung cancer. The CDR3 DNA reads TGTGCCAGCGGCGACAATCGCGTGGAGACCCAGTACTTC. Protein sequence: CASGDNRVETQYF.